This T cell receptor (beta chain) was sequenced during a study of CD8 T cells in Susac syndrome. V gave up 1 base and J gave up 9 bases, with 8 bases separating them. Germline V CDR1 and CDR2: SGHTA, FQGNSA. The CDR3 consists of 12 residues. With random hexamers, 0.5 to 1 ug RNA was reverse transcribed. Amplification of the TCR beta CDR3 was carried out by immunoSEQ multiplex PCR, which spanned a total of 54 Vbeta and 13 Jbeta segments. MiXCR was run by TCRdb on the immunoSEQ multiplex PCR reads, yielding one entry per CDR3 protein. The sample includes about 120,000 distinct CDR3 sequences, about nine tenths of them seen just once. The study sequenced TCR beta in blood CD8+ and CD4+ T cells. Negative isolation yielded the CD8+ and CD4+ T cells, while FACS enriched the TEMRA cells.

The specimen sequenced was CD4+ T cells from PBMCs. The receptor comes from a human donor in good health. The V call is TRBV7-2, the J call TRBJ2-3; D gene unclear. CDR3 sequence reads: CASSLGAGTQYF. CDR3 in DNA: TGTGCCAGCAGCTTAGGGGCCGGGACGCAGTATTTT.